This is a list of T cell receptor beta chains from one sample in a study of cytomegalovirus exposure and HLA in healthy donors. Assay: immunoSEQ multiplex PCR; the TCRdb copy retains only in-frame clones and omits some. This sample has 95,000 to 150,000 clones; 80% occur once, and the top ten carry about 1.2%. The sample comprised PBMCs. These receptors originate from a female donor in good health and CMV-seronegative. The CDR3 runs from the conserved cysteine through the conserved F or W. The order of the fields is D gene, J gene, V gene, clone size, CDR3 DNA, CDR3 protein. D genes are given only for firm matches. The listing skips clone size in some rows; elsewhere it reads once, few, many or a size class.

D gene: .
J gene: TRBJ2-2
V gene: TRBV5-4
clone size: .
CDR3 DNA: TGTGCCAGCAGCATTCAGGGGGAGCTGTTTTTT
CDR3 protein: CASSIQGELFF

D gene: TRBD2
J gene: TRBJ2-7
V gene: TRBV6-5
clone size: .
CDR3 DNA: TGTGCCAGCAGTGCCGCTAGCGGGGCATCCTACGAGCAGTACTTC
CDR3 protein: CASSAASGASYEQYF

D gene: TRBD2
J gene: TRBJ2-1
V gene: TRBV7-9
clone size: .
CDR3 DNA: TGTGCCAGCAGCCCTAGACTAGCGGGCCTCCACAATGAGCAGTTCTTC
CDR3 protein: CASSPRLAGLHNEQFF

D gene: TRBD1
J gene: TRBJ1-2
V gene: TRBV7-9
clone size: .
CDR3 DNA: TGTGCCAGCAGCCCAAGGACAGGGGACTATGGCTACACCTTC
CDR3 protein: CASSPRTGDYGYTF

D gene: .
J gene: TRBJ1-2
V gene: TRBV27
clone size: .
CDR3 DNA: TGTGCCAGCAGTAGGGGCCACTATGGCTACACCTTC
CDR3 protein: CASSRGHYGYTF

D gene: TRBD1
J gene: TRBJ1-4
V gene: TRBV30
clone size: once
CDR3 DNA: TGTGCCTGGAGTAAAAACAGGGGGCCTGAAAAACTGTTTTTT
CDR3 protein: CAWSKNRGPEKLFF

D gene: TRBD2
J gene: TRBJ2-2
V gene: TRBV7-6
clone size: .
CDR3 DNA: TGTGCCAGCAGCGCGAGGGGACTAGCGGGTAACACCGGGGAGCTGTTTTTT
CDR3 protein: CASSARGLAGNTGELFF

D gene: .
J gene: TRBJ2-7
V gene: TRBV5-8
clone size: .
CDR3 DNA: TGTGCCAGCAGCCGGAGGGTGGGCAACTACGAGCAGTACTTC
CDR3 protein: CASSRRVGNYEQYF

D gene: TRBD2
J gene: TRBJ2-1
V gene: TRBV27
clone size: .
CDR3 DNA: TGTGCCAGCGCTCGACTAGCGACCCCCTACAATGAGCAGTTCTTC
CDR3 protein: CASARLATPYNEQFF

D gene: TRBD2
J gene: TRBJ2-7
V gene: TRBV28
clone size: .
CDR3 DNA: TGTGCCAGCAGACTGACTAGCGGCTCCTACGAGCAGTACTTC
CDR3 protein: CASRLTSGSYEQYF

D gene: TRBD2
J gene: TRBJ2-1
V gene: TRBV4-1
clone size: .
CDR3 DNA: TGCGCCAGCAGCGGGGGTAGCGGGAGGGCCGGGCAGGAGCAGTTCTTC
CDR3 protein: CASSGGSGRAGQEQFF

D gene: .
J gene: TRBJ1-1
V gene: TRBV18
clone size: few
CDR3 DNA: TGTGCCAGCTCACCACTGGGGGGAGGAGGTGAAGCTTTCTTT
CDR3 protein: CASSPLGGGGEAFF

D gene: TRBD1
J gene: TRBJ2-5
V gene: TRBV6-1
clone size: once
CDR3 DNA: TGTGCCAGCAGCCTCGGGCAGACAGGGGCGGAGACCCAGTACTTC
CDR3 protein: CASSLGQTGAETQYF

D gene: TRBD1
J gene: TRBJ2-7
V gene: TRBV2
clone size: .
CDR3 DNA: TGTGCCAGCAGGACAGGGGGCTTTCGTGGCGAGCAGTACTTC
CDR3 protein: CASRTGGFRGEQYF

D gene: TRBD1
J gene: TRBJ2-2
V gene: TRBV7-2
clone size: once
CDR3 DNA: TGTGCCAGCAGCCAGGGGGCGAACACCGGGGAGCTGTTTTTT
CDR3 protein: CASSQGANTGELFF

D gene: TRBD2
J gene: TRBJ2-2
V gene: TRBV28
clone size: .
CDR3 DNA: TGTGCCAGCAGTTTAGGGACTAGCGGGTACGGGGAGCTGTTTTTT
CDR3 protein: CASSLGTSGYGELFF

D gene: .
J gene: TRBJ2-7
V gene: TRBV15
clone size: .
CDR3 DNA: TGTGCCACCAGCAGAGGGACCCGAGCGGACGAGCAGTACTTC
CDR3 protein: CATSRGTRADEQYF